This is a list of T cell receptor beta chains from one sample in a study of Graves' ophthalmopathy and Graves' hyperthyroidism. One entry per CDR3 protein, called by TCRdb with MiXCR from the multiplex PCR reads. Of 40,000 or so distinct CDR3 sequences in the sample, 40% to 65% are singletons; the top ten hold around 19%. Sequenced: peripheral blood. These receptors all come from an adult man with Graves' ophthalmopathy. Both conserved end residues are trimmed from each CDR3.

TRBJ2-1	TRBV3-1	ASSQAGRGAYNEQF
TRBJ2-3	TRBV4-3	ASSHGRIHTDTQY
TRBJ2-3	TRBV7-8	ASSLVLAGGQGTDTQY
TRBJ2-3	TRBV6-6	ASSPTSNEQY
TRBJ2-5	TRBV7-9	ASSLGGGHNETQY
TRBJ1-5	TRBV2	ASSEARGHSNQPQH
TRBJ2-3	TRBV20-1	SARGRGTSGRTNTDTQY
TRBJ2-3	TRBV7-3	ASSLKGTLADTQY
TRBJ2-1	TRBV6-6	ASSYSRGEF
TRBJ2-5	TRBV7-2	ASSLGTDYQETQY
TRBJ2-1	TRBV5-5	ASSVLAGALNEQF
TRBJ2-4	TRBV4-1	ASSQDGLARIQY
TRBJ2-5	TRBV20-1	SARPPSGQQETQY
TRBJ2-5	TRBV29-1	SLTGGQETQY
TRBJ2-1	TRBV11-3	ASSPSDAYNEQF
TRBJ2-1	TRBV10-3	ASGLIYNEQF
TRBJ2-3	TRBV20-1	SKRGLAGGRDTQY